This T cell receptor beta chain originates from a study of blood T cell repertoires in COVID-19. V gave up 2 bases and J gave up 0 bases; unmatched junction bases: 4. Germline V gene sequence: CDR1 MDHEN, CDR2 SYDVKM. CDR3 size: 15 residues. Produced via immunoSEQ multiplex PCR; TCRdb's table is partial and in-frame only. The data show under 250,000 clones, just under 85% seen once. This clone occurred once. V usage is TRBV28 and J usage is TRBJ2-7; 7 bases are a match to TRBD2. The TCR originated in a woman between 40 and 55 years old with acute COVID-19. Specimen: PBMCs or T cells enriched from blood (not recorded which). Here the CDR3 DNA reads TGTGCCAGCAGTTTACTAGCGGTAAGCTCCTACGAGCAGTACTTC. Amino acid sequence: CASSLLAVSSYEQYF.